Shown below are 30 T cell receptor beta chains from a single sample sequenced in a study of molecular identifiers for immune sequencing clone quantification. TCRdb re-analysed the PCR reads in MiXCR, keeping a single row per CDR3 protein. This sample has about 640,000 distinct CDR3 sequences; 20% occur once, and the top ten carry roughly 0.85%. Sample: naive CD8+ T cells from blood, with Jurkat cell RNA spiked in. The sample's subset: FACS-sorted CD8+CD4-CCR7+CD45RA+ naive T cells. The receptors shown here come from a human donor in good health. Some libraries in this study had Jurkat cell RNA spiked in.

As concerns this clonotype: A single base separates this from a much larger clone, so it may be a read error. V and J are TRBV2 and TRBJ2-2, with no clear D. There are 14 residues in the CDR3. Germline V gene data show CDR1 as SNHLY and CDR2 as FYNNEI. Here the CDR3 reads CASSVGPNTEELFF. CDR3 bases: TGTGCCAGCAGTGTAGGCCCCAACACCGAGGAGCTGTTTTTT. Based on the CDR3 plus reference TRBV2 and TRBJ2-2, the full variable domain is EPEVTQTPSHQVTQMGQEVILRCVPISNHLYFYWYRQILGQKVEFLVSFYNNEISEKSEIFDDQFSVERPDGSNFTLKIRSTKLEDSAMYFCASSVGPNTEELFFGEGSRLTVL.

Regarding this clonotype: A much larger clonotype is one base distant, so this may be a read error. V and J are TRBV15 and TRBJ2-7, with D possibly being TRBD1 (6 bases). CDR3 length: 15 amino acids. Germline-derived CDR1 and CDR2 are LNHNV and YYDKDF (reference sequence). In nucleotides, the CDR3 is TGTGTCACCAGCAGAGGAACACAGGGAAGCTACGAGCAGTACTTC. Translation: CVTSRGTQGSYEQYF.

This clonotype was counted ten times or more. This chain connects TRBV29-1 to TRBJ2-2; D remains ambiguous. Per germline, CDR1 SQVTM and CDR2 ANQGSEA. The CDR3 has 13 residues. The ends were cut back, 0 bases at V and 1 base at J, with 3 bases in the middle. The CDR3 loop reads CSVEEENTGELFF. The CDR3 coding sequence is TGCAGCGTTGAAGAGGAGAACACCGGGGAGCTGTTTTTT.

At least ten counts were recorded for this clonotype. The chain recombines TRBV12-3 or TRBV12-4 with TRBJ1-1; D not certain. V lost 3 bases, J lost 5 bases, and 13 bases lay in between. CDR3 size: 14 residues. The CDR3 region has the DNA TGTGCCAGCAGTTTCGTGATGGGCGGGACTGAAGCTTTCTTT. Its protein product is CASSFVMGGTEAFF.

This clonotype was picked up a small number of times. The V and J genes are TRBV6-1 and TRBJ2-7; 7 nucleotides align to TRBD1. Germline-derived CDR1 and CDR2 are MNHNS and SASEGT. The CDR3 contains 15 residues. V gave up 8 bases and J gave up 4 bases; unmatched junction bases: 14. This CDR3 is CASGEGQAPRYEQYF. The DNA for the CDR3 is TGTGCCAGCGGGGAAGGACAGGCCCCGCGGTACGAGCAGTACTTC.

This chain uses TRBV12-5 with TRBJ2-1; either TRBD1 or TRBD2 may supply D (5 bases each). V shed 6 bases and J shed 8 bases, with 23 bases lying between them. CDR3 size: 16 residues. Germline V gene lookup returns CDR1 LGHNT and CDR2 FRNRAP. The chain's CDR3 is CASGQGPLGIGDEQFF. Here the CDR3 DNA reads TGTGCTAGTGGCCAGGGACCCCTGGGTATAGGGGATGAGCAGTTCTTC.

Here the CDR3 DNA reads TGTGCCAGCAGCATTACAGGGTTAGGAACTAATGAAAAACTGTTTTTT. Translating it yields CASSITGLGTNEKLFF. The rearrangement uses TRBV7-9 and TRBJ1-4; D perhaps matches TRBD1 (6 bases). V was shortened by 5 bases and J by 1 base, with 14 bases between the two germline ends. The CDR3 has 16 residues. Germline CDR1 reads SEHNR; CDR2 reads FQNEAQ (reference sequence).

The rearrangement links TRBV4-1 to TRBJ2-5; D gene uncertain. Deletions cut 5 bases from V and 5 bases from J, with 18 bases between. The CDR3 runs to 15 residues. Germline CDR1 and CDR2: MGHRA and YSYEKL. The CDR3 here is CASSVGPPAGETQYF. The CDR3 nucleotides are TGCGCCAGCAGCGTCGGGCCTCCCGCCGGGGAGACCCAGTACTTC.

Many counts were recorded for this clonotype. This sequence joins TRBV12-3 or TRBV12-4 and TRBJ1-1; 8 nucleotides agree with TRBD1. This CDR3 is built from 15 residues. Losses at the gene ends were 6 bases for V and 3 bases for J; bases not matched to a gene: 9. CDR3 amino acids: CASRIRTGRYTEAFF. The CDR3 DNA follows: TGTGCCAGCAGGATCAGGACAGGGAGGTACACTGAAGCTTTCTTT.

Comments on this clonotype: A junction boundary mismatches the germline segment, possibly from a read error. V gene TRBV4-3 combines with J gene TRBJ2-7; D is unclear. Per germline, CDR1 LGHNA and CDR2 YSLEER. CDR3 length: 14 amino acids. DNA of the CDR3: TGCGCCAGCAGCCAAGATGGGGTTACCTACGAGCAGCACTTC. It is translated as CASSQDGVTYEQHF.

In the case of this clonotype: A read error is possible here, since a much larger clone lies one base away. The chain joins TRBV6-6 to TRBJ2-7, with 7 positions matching TRBD2. The V and J ends lost 4 bases and 2 bases, in that order; junction bases with no gene match: 14. Germline V CDR1 and CDR2: MNHNY, SVGAGI (reference sequence). There are 17 residues in the CDR3. CDR3 region: CASSSISLGGSPYEQYF. For the CDR3, the DNA is TGTGCCAGCAGTTCCATTTCTTTAGGCGGGAGCCCCTACGAGCAGTACTTC.

Ten or more counts support this clonotype. The rearrangement uses TRBV2 and TRBJ1-5; no definite D call. Germline V CDR1 and CDR2: SNHLY, FYNNEI. The CDR3 length is 16 residues. Trimming cost V 0 bases and J 1 base, with 10 bases left between them. CDR3 amino acids: CASSEAGPGSNQPQHF. The CDR3 coding sequence is TGTGCCAGCAGTGAAGCAGGGCCGGGGAGCAATCAGCCCCAGCATTTT.

This clonotype was found many times. This rearrangement joins TRBV7-2 to TRBJ2-1, with D unresolved. The CDR3 runs to 15 residues. V was cut by 2 bases and J by 9 bases, with 17 bases left in between. Germline V gene sequence: CDR1 SGHTA, CDR2 FQGNSA. In DNA form, the CDR3 reads TGTGCCAGCAGCTTAACCCATAGTGCATCGCTTGAGCAGTTCTTC. This sequence encodes CASSLTHSASLEQFF.

Notes on this clonotype: A much larger clone lies a single base off, so this may be a read error. The chain couples TRBV6-2 or TRBV6-3 to TRBJ2-5, with TRBD1 identical over 10 bases. V trimming: 8 bases; J trimming: 2 bases; junction bases outside the gene matches: 14. This CDR3 has 17 residues. The V gene's germline CDR1 is MNHEY and CDR2 SVGEGT. CDR3 protein: CASGTRDRGRLQETQYF. CDR3 DNA sequence: TGTGCCAGCGGCACCCGAGACAGGGGGCGCCTTCAAGAGACCCAGTACTTC.

About this clonotype itself: A read error may be the cause here, since a much bigger clone is one base away. The rearrangement joins TRBV6-2 or TRBV6-3 to TRBJ1-1; 7 bases match TRBD1. Trimming removed 5 bases from V and 6 bases from J; junction bases left unmatched: 12. This CDR3 is built from 15 residues. Germline loops: CDR1 MNHEY, CDR2 SVGEGT. In nucleotides, the CDR3 is TGTGCCAGCAGTAAAACCTTATACAGGGGCCCTGAAGCTTTCTTT. Amino acids: CASSKTLYRGPEAFF.

This clonotype was observed at least ten times. V and J are TRBV12-3 or TRBV12-4 and TRBJ1-1; TRBD1 might be the D (6 bases). The CDR3 loop spans 13 amino acids. Between the trimmed V and J ends, which lost 6 bases and 4 bases, there was a span of 12 bases. The CDR3 bases are TGTGCCAGCAGGGTAACAGGGTCCACTGAAGCTTTCTTT. It is translated as CASRVTGSTEAFF.

In the case of this clonotype: Sequence at one end of the junction differs from germline and may be a read error. The V and J genes are TRBV10-2 and TRBJ2-3, with 8 bases fitting TRBD2. This CDR3 is 15 amino acids long. Germline V gives CDR1 WSHSY, CDR2 SAAADI. The CDR3 sequence is CASSESGGSTGTQYF. CDR3 nucleotide sequence: TGCGCCAGCAGTGAGAGCGGGGGTAGCACAGGTACGCAGTATTTT.

At least ten counts were recorded for this clonotype. The chain uses TRBV29-1 and TRBJ2-7, with D perhaps TRBD1 or TRBD2 (5 bases each). This CDR3 region has 14 residues. The germline V gene encodes CDR1 SQVTM and CDR2 ANQGSEA. V was pared by 4 bases and J by 5 bases, with 18 bases between. Written as DNA, the CDR3 is TGCAGCGTTGCCGGGACCTACCTTAGGGACGAGCAGTACTTC. Its protein is CSVAGTYLRDEQYF.

In this sample, this clonotype turned up a few times. This chain links TRBV6-5 with TRBJ2-3; no clear D. CDR1 MNHEY and CDR2 SVGAGI come from the germline V gene. Trimming took 2 bases from V and 0 from J, leaving 9 bases between them. The CDR3 extends over 15 amino acids. In DNA form, the CDR3 reads TGTGCCAGCAGTTACGAGCAGGAAAGCACAGATACGCAGTATTTT. Translated, it gives CASSYEQESTDTQYF.

This clonotype was seen a single time. The gene calls are TRBV27 and TRBJ2-7; a possible D gene is TRBD2 (7 bases). The germline V gene has CDR1 MNHEY and CDR2 SMNVEV (reference sequence). V was pared by 7 bases and J by 9 bases, with 22 bases between. The CDR3 length is 14 residues. CDR3 protein: CASTGPGGPRGQYF. For the CDR3, the DNA is TGTGCCAGCACCGGGCCGGGGGGCCCGCGGGGGCAGTACTTC.

This clonotype showed up many times. V usage is TRBV4-3 and J usage is TRBJ2-7, with 7 bases identical to TRBD2. The ends lost 7 bases at V and 1 base at J; junction bases unmatched: 7. CDR1 is LGHNA and CDR2 is YSLEER in the germline V gene. The CDR3 has 14 residues. CDR3 region: CASTPGLQSYEQYF. The CDR3 DNA reads TGCGCCAGCACCCCGGGACTACAGTCCTACGAGCAGTACTTC.

The rearrangement joins TRBV11-2 to TRBJ2-5; D gene unclear. Germline V gene lookup returns CDR1 SGHAT and CDR2 FQNNGV. This CDR3 contains 14 residues. Trimming took off 4 bases at V and 3 bases at J, with 12 bases between the two ends. CDR3 protein: CASSSTDGKETQYF. CDR3 DNA sequence: TGTGCCAGCAGCTCGACGGACGGAAAAGAGACCCAGTACTTC.

Many counts were recorded for this clonotype. CDR3 region: CASSLYRDIANEKLFF. CDR3 DNA: TGTGCCAGCAGCTTGTACAGGGATATAGCTAATGAAAAACTGTTTTTT. The rearrangement uses TRBV5-6 and TRBJ1-4; weak D call: TRBD1 (6 bases). In germline, CDR1 is SGHDT, CDR2 YYEEEE. The V end lost 1 base, the J end lost 3 bases, and 13 bases lay between the germline ends. This CDR3 is built from 16 residues.

The chain carries TRBV12-3 or TRBV12-4 and TRBJ2-2; 12 positions match TRBD2. V was clipped by 1 base and J by 6 bases; unmatched bases: 6. This CDR3 region has 17 residues. The CDR3 bases are TGTGCCAGCAGTTTAGGGCTAGCGGGAGGGCCGGCCGGGGAGCTGTTTTTT. Amino acid sequence: CASSLGLAGGPAGELFF.

This clonotype was seen more than once but under ten times. DNA for the CDR3: TGTGCCAGCAGAGATGCCGGGACAGGGGATCAGCCCCAGCATTTT. Protein product: CASRDAGTGDQPQHF. The rearrangement uses TRBV7-7 and TRBJ1-5; 10 nucleotides agree with TRBD1. After removal of 6 bases from V and 5 bases from J, the junction contained 7 bases not matched to a gene. Germline V lookup: CDR1 SSHAT, CDR2 FNYEAQ (reference sequence). CDR3 length: 15 residues.

This clonotype was recorded at least ten times. The chain has TRBV27 and TRBJ2-3; no clear D. Germline assignment: CDR1 MNHEY and CDR2 SMNVEV (reference sequence). The CDR3 consists of 14 residues. The germline V and J ends were trimmed by 2 bases and 1 base, with 7 bases remaining between them. CDR3 nucleotides: TGTGCCAGCAGTTTAAAGTCCCGCACAGATACGCAGTATTTT. Amino acids: CASSLKSRTDTQYF.

The gene calls are TRBV19 and TRBJ2-6, with D possibly called TRBD1 or TRBD2 (5 bases each). V lost 8 bases, J lost 2 bases, and 16 bases lay in between. Germline CDR1 is LNHDA and CDR2 is SQIVND (reference sequence). This CDR3 is built from 16 residues. CDR3 DNA sequence: TGTGCCAGTCACCCGGGGCCCCACCCTGGGGCCAACGTCCTGACTTTC. Its protein product is CASHPGPHPGANVLTF.

This chain links TRBV12-3 or TRBV12-4 with TRBJ2-1; TRBD1 or TRBD2 may be the D gene (5 bases each). V lost 2 bases to trimming and J lost 2 bases, with 7 bases between them. The CDR3 totals 14 residues. CDR3 loop: CASSLWGTYNEQFF. CDR3 in DNA: TGTGCCAGCAGTTTATGGGGGACCTACAATGAGCAGTTCTTC.

This clonotype was counted between two and nine times. J is TRBJ1-4 and V is TRBV5-6, with unresolved D. This CDR3 comprises 14 residues. CDR1 and CDR2 (germline): SGHDT, YYEEEE. Trimming shortened V by 6 bases and J by 7 bases, and 16 bases separated the two germline ends. CDR3 in DNA: TGTGCCAGCACCATATGGGCGTTGAGTGAAAAACTGTTTTTT. Its translation is CASTIWALSEKLFF.

The sample holds many counts of this clonotype. The CDR3 DNA reads as TGCAGTGCTAGAGGCTCGGACAGCGAGACCCAGTACTTC. As protein: CSARGSDSETQYF. The chain carries TRBV20-1 and TRBJ2-5, with D possibly matching TRBD1 (6 bases). CDR1 and CDR2 from the germline V gene are DFQATT and SNEGSKA (reference sequence). CDR3 size: 13 residues. The V gene lost 1 base and the J gene lost 5 bases, with 11 bases spanning the gap.